Each of the 11 T cell receptor beta chains below was sequenced from the same sample in a study of Tregs in tolerant kidney transplant recipients. Here immunoSEQ multiplex PCR was the method, and the copy in TCRdb shows in-frame clones only, minus some. This repertoire shows some 100,000 clones, about 90% found once; its top ten account for more than 0.5%. The sample was CD4+ T cells from blood. The receptors were sampled from a human donor in good health.

The sample holds one count of this clone. CDR3 in DNA: TGCGCCAGCAGCCGGGGGGATGGAACAGATACGCAGTATTTT. Its protein product is CASSRGDGTDTQYF. The genes are TRBV5-1 and TRBJ2-3, with TRBD2 matching over 7 bases. The CDR3 sequence is 14 residues long. Germline V gene data show CDR1 as SGHRS and CDR2 as YFSETQ. V lost 4 bases and J lost 3; bases outside the gene matches: 5.

This chain links TRBV6-5 with TRBJ1-5, with 11 bases aligning to TRBD1. With V trimmed by 4 bases and J by 3 bases, 5 bases remained unmatched. The germline V gene encodes CDR1 MNHEY and CDR2 SVGAGI. CDR3 size: 16 residues. Here the CDR3 reads CASSSGTGGINQPQHF. The DNA of the CDR3 is TGTGCCAGCAGTTCCGGGACAGGGGGGATCAATCAGCCCCAGCATTTT.

This clone was seen only once. The V call is TRBV6-6, the J call TRBJ1-1, with no clear D. Germline V CDR1 and CDR2: MNHNY, SVGAGI (reference sequence). The CDR3 consists of 14 residues. The V gene lost 3 bases and the J gene lost 4 bases, with 12 bases spanning the gap. Written as DNA, the CDR3 is TGTGCCAGCAGTTATGATGGGGAGGGCACTGAAGCTTTCTTT. It is translated as CASSYDGEGTEAFF.

The chain links TRBV29-1 to TRBJ2-3, with TRBD2 identical over 7 bases. Germline-derived CDR1 and CDR2 are SQVTM and ANQGSEA. This CDR3 contains 15 residues. J was trimmed by 0 bases and V by 3 bases; bases with no gene match: 6. This chain's CDR3 is CSVEGRRESTDTQYF. CDR3 bases: TGCAGCGTTGAGGGAAGGCGGGAGAGCACAGATACGCAGTATTTT.

The genes are TRBV6-5 and TRBJ2-5; D is uncertain. Per germline, CDR1 MNHEY and CDR2 SVGAGI. The CDR3 spans 13 residues. V was clipped by 6 bases and J by 2 bases, with 10 bases between them. The CDR3 is CASSSFRQETQYF. CDR3 coding DNA: TGTGCCAGCAGCTCCTTTCGACAAGAGACCCAGTACTTC.

The V call is TRBV18, the J call TRBJ1-1; tentative D call: TRBD1 (5 bases). The V gene's germline CDR1 is KGHSH and CDR2 LQKENI. The CDR3 spans 14 residues. V lost 2 bases and J 1 base, leaving 8 bases between the germline ends. Here the CDR3 DNA reads TGTGCCAGCTCACCATTGGACAAGAACACTGAAGCTTTCTTT. Translation gives CASSPLDKNTEAFF.

J is TRBJ2-1 and V is TRBV2; 9 bases match TRBD1. The length of the CDR3 is 13 residues. Trimming removed 11 bases from V and 3 bases from J; junction bases left unmatched: 5. Germline lookup yields CDR1 SNHLY and CDR2 FYNNEI. The CDR3 region is CAGTGNYYNEQFF. The CDR3, as DNA: TGTGCCGGGACAGGGAATTACTACAATGAGCAGTTCTTC. The variable domain in full, completed from reference TRBV2 and TRBJ2-1, reads EPEVTQTPSHQVTQMGQEVILRCVPISNHLYFYWYRQILGQKVEFLVSFYNNEISEKSEIFDDQFSVERPDGSNFTLKIRSTKLEDSAMYFCAGTGNYYNEQFFGPGTRLTVL.

This clone is a singleton in its sample. This chain connects TRBV18 to TRBJ1-2, with 8 bases lining up with TRBD1. V trimming: 3 bases; J trimming: 6 bases; junction bases outside the gene matches: 6. The CDR3 length is 14 residues. Germline-derived CDR1 and CDR2 are KGHSH and LQKENI. The CDR3 sequence: CASSPTDRGHGYTF. In DNA, the CDR3 is TGTGCCAGCTCACCCACCGACAGGGGCCATGGCTACACCTTC.

CDR3 bases: TGCGCCAGCAGCCAAGATGTGAGGGTTGGCGAGCAGTACTTC. Its protein product is CASSQDVRVGEQYF. The V gene is TRBV4-1, the J gene TRBJ2-7; tentative D call: TRBD2 (5 bases). The CDR3 loop spans 14 amino acids. Per the germline V gene, CDR1 is MGHRA and CDR2 is YSYEKL. The V gene lost 0 bases and the J gene lost 6 bases, with 12 bases spanning the gap.

The rearrangement joins TRBV27 to TRBJ2-7, with TRBD1 matching over 8 bases. This CDR3 comprises 14 residues. Germline CDR1 is MNHEY and CDR2 is SMNVEV (reference sequence). Trimming removed 6 bases from V and 2 bases from J; junction bases left unmatched: 6. The CDR3 sequence is CASRGQGPPYEQYF. CDR3 in DNA: TGTGCCAGCAGAGGACAGGGCCCTCCCTACGAGCAGTACTTC.

The chain carries TRBV19 and TRBJ2-1, with TRBD1 matching over 8 bases. Losses at the gene ends were 7 bases for V and 4 bases for J; bases not matched to a gene: 9. CDR1 is LNHDA and CDR2 is SQIVND in the germline V gene (reference sequence). The CDR3 runs 15 residues. The chain's CDR3 is CASNLQGAGYNEQFF. CDR3 DNA: TGTGCCAGTAACCTTCAGGGGGCAGGATACAATGAGCAGTTCTTC.